Described below is a single T cell receptor (beta chain) sequence and its context. This clonotype was detected only a few times. The clone's antigen remains unknown. No base qualities exist here, and no much larger clone lies one base off it. The CDR3 runs 14 residues from the cysteine to the phenylalanine. The kept DNA is CDR3 alone, 42 bases in frame from the first base. From V the trimming removes 3 bases and from J it removes 6 bases, while the gene matches leave 7 bases of the junction unaccounted for. A case-control design nested within a healthcare worker cohort in London, UK, was used, with weekly nasopharyngeal swab PCR tests and blood sampling performed. Between 23 and 31 March 2020, the week of the UK lockdown, healthcare workers were enrolled and then followed up weekly for as long as 16 weeks. These data are taken from a study of early T cells in non-severe SARS-CoV-2 infection (dated by TCRdb to the early 2020s). The study in broad terms: Bulk RNA from unsorted whole blood was used for TCR sequencing, so alpha and beta chains could not be paired.

The paper as a whole reports these results and caveats: VDJdb matching was skewed toward anti-spike CD8 responses and likely underestimated virus-specific expansions, missing private and CD4 specificities.

Receptor amplification or capture employed 5' RACE. For sequencing, a NextSeq 500 was employed. In the TCR library protocol, unique molecular identifiers were attached to individual cDNA molecules to correct for PCR bias and sequencing error. Both TCR alpha and beta chains were sequenced, and tight co-correlation was observed between alpha and beta sequence abundances in each sample. The original pipeline was this. V gene, J gene and CDR3 annotation of TCR sequences was performed with Decombinator V4. TCRs were defined as expanded if a significant change between any two time points was detected under a Poisson model with p below 0.0001. TCR abundances were normalised to the total number of TCRs sequenced in each sample and reported as counts per million. TRAV1-2 paired with TRAJ12, TRAJ20 or TRAJ33 defined MAIT TCRs, while TRAV10 paired with TRAJ18 defined iNKT TCRs. A search of VDJdb, accessed on 1 November 2021, was run for TCRs annotated to CMV, EBV and SARS-CoV-2, with TCRs annotated for multiple antigens excluded. In TCRdb, the public reads were trimmed at Q25 with fastp and aligned with MiXCR, with productive beta chains retained. Entries are consolidated by CDR3 protein sequence, retaining the most common genes and DNA. The V and J calls follow TCRdb's processing rather than the paper's. This sample comprises fewer than 80,000 distinct CDR3 sequences, approximately 11% of them detected only once. Around 13% of the sample lies in the top ten.

The sample consisted of whole blood, taken at baseline. The sequence joins TRBV12-3 or TRBV12-4 to TRBJ1-1; the central 7 bases match TRBD1. The sequence derives from an adult who was a healthcare worker with PCR-confirmed SARS-CoV-2 infection or an uninfected control (not recorded which). The CDR3 protein is CASSFAGGGSEAFF. The nucleotides are TGTGCCAGCAGTTTCGCAGGGGGAGGTTCTGAAGCTTTCTTT.